The next 16 T cell receptor beta chains were all read from a single sample in a study of T cell responses to AZD1222 COVID-19 vaccine. This table comes from immunoSEQ multiplex PCR, and its TCRdb copy is limited to in-frame clones, with some not included. The table shows some 140,000 clones, with about 90% occurring only once. This specimen consisted of peripheral blood, obtained on day 0 of AZD1222 vaccination. Receptors originate from an adult in good health.

The gene calls are TRBV2 and TRBJ1-5, with D maybe TRBD1 (5 bases). The germline V gene encodes CDR1 SNHLY and CDR2 FYNNEI. V lost 6 bases and J lost 10, with 22 bases in between. The CDR3 length is 15 residues. The CDR3 protein is CASRGGQWGDDPQHF. The CDR3 DNA reads TGTGCCAGCAGGGGTGGGCAGTGGGGGGACGATCCCCAGCATTTT.

This CDR3 reads CASSFGQGEGYTF. CDR3 DNA: TGCGCCAGCAGCTTCGGGCAGGGGGAAGGCTACACCTTC. The chain combines TRBV5-1 with TRBJ1-2; 7 nucleotides line up with TRBD1. Losses at the gene ends were 2 bases for V and 8 bases for J; bases not matched to a gene: 6. The CDR3 sequence is 13 residues long. CDR1 and CDR2 (germline): SGHRS, YFSETQ.

CDR3 residues: CASSYEQGGYNEQFF. Written as DNA, the CDR3 is TGTGCCAGCAGTTACGAACAGGGTGGATACAATGAGCAGTTCTTC. The chain is built from TRBV6-5 and TRBJ2-1; perhaps TRBD1 as D (6 bases). This CDR3 is 15 amino acids long. V lost 2 bases and J 4 bases, leaving 12 bases between the germline ends. Germline CDR1 is MNHEY and CDR2 is SVGAGI.

The chain couples TRBV9 to TRBJ1-3; D unresolved. This CDR3 comprises 15 residues. Germline values: CDR1 SGDLS, CDR2 YYNGEE. V lost 1 base and J lost 5, with 13 bases in between. The CDR3 here is CASSVNPSARNTIYF. In DNA, the CDR3 is TGTGCCAGCAGCGTAAACCCCTCGGCGAGAAACACCATATATTTT.

CDR3 nucleotide sequence: TGTGCCAGCAGCCCAGGGGGGACCTACGAGCAGTACTTC. Amino acids: CASSPGGTYEQYF. The chain couples TRBV27 to TRBJ2-7; perhaps TRBD1 as D (7 bases). Germline V CDR1 and CDR2: MNHEY, SMNVEV (reference sequence). The CDR3 runs to 13 residues. V lost 6 bases to trimming and J lost 2 bases, with 11 bases between them.

The chain carries TRBV7-9 and TRBJ1-1; the match to TRBD1 covers 9 bases. Germline V gene data show CDR1 as SEHNR and CDR2 as FQNEAQ (reference sequence). CDR3 length: 15 residues. The trim removed 5 bases at V and 3 bases at J, leaving 7 bases unmatched. The CDR3 sequence: CASSLGTGWDTEAFF. CDR3 coding DNA: TGTGCCAGCAGCCTAGGGACAGGGTGGGACACTGAAGCTTTCTTT.

The rearrangement uses TRBV9 and TRBJ2-5; 8 bases map to TRBD2. V lost 4 bases and J lost 2; bases outside the gene matches: 7. The CDR3 length is 15 residues. CDR1 and CDR2 from the germline V gene are SGDLS and YYNGEE. The CDR3 here is CASSSWSGGQETQYF. The CDR3, as DNA: TGTGCCAGCAGCTCATGGTCGGGAGGGCAAGAGACCCAGTACTTC. Using reference TRBV9 and TRBJ2-5 for the parts outside the CDR3, the full variable domain is DSGVTQTPKHLITATGQRVTLRCSPRSGDLSVYWYQQSLDQGLQFLIQYYNGEERAKGNILERFSAQQFPDLHSELNLSSLELGDSALYFCASSSWSGGQETQYFGPGTRLLVL.

The chain couples TRBV7-9 to TRBJ2-4; 8 positions match TRBD2. There are 16 residues in the CDR3. From germline, CDR1 is SEHNR and CDR2 FQNEAQ (reference sequence). Unmatched junction bases numbered 2, after V lost 1 base and J lost 0 bases. The CDR3 nucleotides read TGTGCCAGCAGCTTAGATAGCGGGGAAGCCAAAAACATTCAGTACTTC. The encoded protein is CASSLDSGEAKNIQYF.

The chain has TRBV19 and TRBJ1-1; TRBD1 aligns across 7 bases. Trimming at V came to 6 bases and at J to 0 bases, leaving 10 bases not matched to a gene. The CDR3 is made up of 16 amino acids. Germline V gene data show CDR1 as LNHDA and CDR2 as SQIVND (reference sequence). CDR3 DNA: TGTGCCAGTAGCTCTCGGACAGGCCTCATGAACACTGAAGCTTTCTTT. It translates to CASSSRTGLMNTEAFF.

This clone was observed a few times. The chain employs TRBV19 and TRBJ1-1; D gene unclear. The CDR3 loop spans 14 amino acids. Germline V lookup: CDR1 LNHDA, CDR2 SQIVND (reference sequence). Trimming took 0 bases from V and 1 from J, leaving 6 bases between them. The CDR3 reads CASSIEVRNTEAFF. CDR3 bases: TGTGCCAGTAGTATAGAAGTACGGAACACTGAAGCTTTCTTT. The variable domain in full, with the rest retrieved from reference TRBV19 and TRBJ1-1, is DGGITQSPKYLFRKEGQNVTLSCEQNLNHDAMYWYRQDPGQGLRLIYYSQIVNDFQKGDIAEGYSVSREKKESFPLTVTSAQKNPTAFYLCASSIEVRNTEAFFGQGTRLTVV.

The rearrangement uses TRBV4-1 and TRBJ2-3; 15 bases are shared with TRBD2. The germline CDR1 and CDR2 sequences are MGHRA and YSYEKL. The V segment lost 0 bases and the J segment 3 bases; nucleotides outside the gene matches: 10. This CDR3 region has 20 residues. The DNA of the CDR3 is TGCGCCAGCAGCCAAGACCTCCGGACTAGCGGGAGGGGTGGGACAGATACGCAGTATTTT. This sequence encodes CASSQDLRTSGRGGTDTQYF.

V and J are TRBV7-9 and TRBJ1-2; D not resolved. In germline, CDR1 is SEHNR, CDR2 FQNEAQ (reference sequence). The V end was cut by 3 bases, the J end by 7 bases, with 12 bases between. This CDR3 region has 13 residues. The CDR3 sequence is CASSFGRDAGYTF. CDR3 coding DNA: TGTGCCAGCAGCTTTGGGCGGGATGCTGGCTACACCTTC. The whole variable domain, remainder taken from reference TRBV7-9 and TRBJ1-2, is DTGVSQNPRHKITKRGQNVTFRCDPISEHNRLYWYRQTLGQGPEFLTYFQNEAQLEKSRLLSDRFSAERPKGSFSTLEIQRTEQGDSAMYLCASSFGRDAGYTFGSGTRLTVV.

The chain recombines TRBV7-6 with TRBJ1-1, with TRBD1 matching over 10 bases. J gave up 2 bases and V 5 bases, and 20 bases lay outside the gene matches. CDR3 size: 20 residues. The V gene's germline CDR1 is SGHVS and CDR2 FNYEAQ. CDR3 residues: CASSLERTGGPFYANTEAFF. DNA for the CDR3: TGTGCCAGCAGCCTCGAAAGGACAGGGGGACCCTTCTATGCTAACACTGAAGCTTTCTTT. Combining the CDR3 with reference TRBV7-6 and TRBJ1-1 gives the whole variable domain GAGVSQSPRYKVTKRGQDVALRCDPISGHVSLYWYRQALGQGPEFLTYFNYEAQQDKSGLPNDRFSAERPEGSISTLTIQRTEQRDSAMYRCASSLERTGGPFYANTEAFFGQGTRLTVV.

This chain links TRBV5-1 with TRBJ2-4; D tentatively reads TRBD1 or TRBD2 (5 bases each). V was cut by 3 bases and J by 6 bases, with 10 bases left in between. The germline gives CDR1 SGHRS, CDR2 YFSETQ. This CDR3 has 13 residues. The CDR3 spells CASSWDGRNIQYF. For the CDR3, the DNA is TGCGCCAGCAGCTGGGACGGACGAAACATTCAGTACTTC. The whole variable domain, remainder taken from reference TRBV5-1 and TRBJ2-4, is KAGVTQTPRYLIKTRGQQVTLSCSPISGHRSVSWYQQTPGQGLQFLFEYFSETQRNKGNFPGRFSGRQFSNSRSEMNVSTLELGDSALYLCASSWDGRNIQYFGAGTRLSVL.

The chain uses TRBV7-2 and TRBJ2-7, with 7 bases identical to TRBD1. CDR1 is SGHTA, CDR2 FQGNSA, per germline. V dropped 6 bases and J dropped 2; count of bases not matched to a gene: 13. The CDR3 has 16 residues. The CDR3 protein is CASRKTADRAAYEQYF. The CDR3 DNA is TGTGCCAGCAGAAAGACGGCCGACAGGGCGGCCTACGAGCAGTACTTC.

The rearrangement uses TRBV5-4 and TRBJ1-2; 8 bases line up with TRBD1. V shed 2 bases and J 7 bases; nucleotides not matched to a gene: 7. This CDR3 has 14 residues. CDR1 is SGHNT, CDR2 YYREEE, per germline (reference sequence). CDR3 sequence reads: CASSFPGGEGGYTF. The CDR3 nucleotides read TGTGCCAGCAGCTTTCCAGGGGGCGAGGGTGGCTACACCTTC.